A selection of T cell receptor beta chains follows, all from one sample in a study of OX40 agonist ivuxolimab in advanced cancers. Here immunoSEQ multiplex PCR was the method, and the copy in TCRdb shows in-frame clones only, minus some. Of 60,000 to 100,000 clones listed, approximately 95% are singletons. The specimen was CD4+ or CD8+ T cells sorted from blood, collected in a trial of the OX40 agonist ivuxolimab. The receptors originated from an adult with an advanced solid tumor such as melanoma, head and neck, liver or kidney cancer. CDR3s include the opening cysteine and the closing phenylalanine or tryptophan.

v_call,cdr3_aa
TRBV6-5,CASSPGTGGNQPQHF
TRBV5-4,CASSGTGYLGYTF
TRBV5-1,CASSPGTVANTGELFF
TRBV10-2,CASSEVSRSSYEQYF
TRBV7-6,CASSNNPSAEQYF
TRBV10-3,CAISVSPFRTHYGYTF
TRBV27,CASSLRGRGLPDTQYF
TRBV19,CASSRNSGTGGRSPYGYTF
TRBV19,CASSISSGYSYEQYF
TRBV7-8,CASSGGRVSQGFLKDTEAFF
TRBV5-1,CASSLSFRTAVGRSIQYF
TRBV18,CASSPSGTWETQYF
TRBV5-1,CASSWTGQGNTEAFF
TRBV7-9,CASSQTSGGDTQYF
TRBV4-1,CASSPRTRGAIKETQYF
TRBV27,CASSFGGRGNNEQFF
TRBV28,CASSLGYGDRVVAYEQYF
TRBV27,CASSPATSGQETQYF
TRBV2,CAKLLTGGESTDTQYF
TRBV2,CASSEAGGWSYEQYF
TRBV28,CATTVGGTYEQYF
TRBV11-1,CASSDGQGASTDTQYF
TRBV27,CASSLIAANYEQYF
TRBV7-2,CASSGGQNSNQPQHF
TRBV6-5,CASSYVQVGYGYTF
TRBV7-2,CASSPAGQYEQYF
TRBV5-1,CASEQGNRDTGELFF